This TCR beta chain was profiled in a study of cytomegalovirus exposure and HLA in healthy donors. The PCR was carried out with 60 Vbeta primers and 13 Jbeta primers. Here immunoSEQ multiplex PCR was the method, and the copy in TCRdb shows in-frame clones only, minus some. The sample has under 200,000 clones, around 80% seen once; the top ten hold about 0.82%. This CDR3 is 15 amino acids long. Trimming took 2 bases from V and 9 from J, leaving 19 bases between them. CDR1 is SGHTA and CDR2 is FQGNSA in the germline V gene. The clonotype comes from a woman between 18 and 29 years old in good health and CMV-seronegative. What was sequenced was PBMCs. The J gene is TRBJ2-5, the V gene TRBV7-2; TRBD2 is a possible D gene (5 bases). Here the CDR3 DNA reads TGTGCCAGCAGCTTATCGGTTGACGGCCACGGGGCCCAGTACTTC. Translating it yields CASSLSVDGHGAQYF.